This entry features one TCR beta chain sequence. Its antigen remains unidentified. These data originate in a study of T cell responses to AZD1222 COVID-19 vaccine. Study-wide results and caveats: No repertoire was sampled before or during the peak T cell response, only after it. Unmutated variant regions are reportedly targeted by nearly half of spike-specific TCRs.

The CDR3 is 16 amino acids. V gave up 4 bases and J gave up 2 bases; unmatched junction bases: 10. Germline CDR1 reads KGHSY; CDR2 reads FQNENV. The data were produced by immunoSEQ multiplex PCR, yet TCRdb's version contains in-frame clones alone and is incomplete. Counted here are 150,000 to 160,000 clones, roughly 90% occurring once; the ten biggest clones make up around 1.5%. The study pooled second doses at about 4 or about 12 weeks. This clonotype originated in an adult who received the AZD1222 COVID-19 vaccine. The source was peripheral blood, collected 28 days after the second AZD1222 dose. V usage is TRBV16 and J usage is TRBJ1-1, with 7 bases lining up with TRBD1. DNA for the CDR3: TGTGCCAGCAGCCCGAACCCAGGACAGGTTAACACTGAAGCTTTCTTT. Translated, it gives CASSPNPGQVNTEAFF.